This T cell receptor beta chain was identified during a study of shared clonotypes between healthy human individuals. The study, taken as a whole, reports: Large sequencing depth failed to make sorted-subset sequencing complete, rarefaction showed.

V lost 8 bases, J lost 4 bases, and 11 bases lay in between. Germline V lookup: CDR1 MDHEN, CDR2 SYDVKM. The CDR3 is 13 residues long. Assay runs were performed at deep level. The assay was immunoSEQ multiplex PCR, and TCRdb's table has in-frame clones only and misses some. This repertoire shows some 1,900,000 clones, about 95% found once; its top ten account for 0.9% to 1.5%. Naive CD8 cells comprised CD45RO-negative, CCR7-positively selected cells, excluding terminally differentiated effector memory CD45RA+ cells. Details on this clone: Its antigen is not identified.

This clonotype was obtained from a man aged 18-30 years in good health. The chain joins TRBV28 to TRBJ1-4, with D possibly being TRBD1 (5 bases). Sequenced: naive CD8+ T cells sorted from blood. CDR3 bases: TGTGCCAGCCGCCGGGACTATAATGAAAAACTGTTTTTT. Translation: CASRRDYNEKLFF.